This T cell receptor beta chain is drawn from a study of shared clonotypes between healthy human individuals. Study as a whole: CD8 memory received one plate per donor, CD8 naive two, CD4 memory three and CD4 naive three. Overall study results and limits: Since donors were few, the genetic and exposure-history diversity represented was limited. It was anticipated that sequencing depth would influence how many clonotypes donors shared.

The CDR3 is made up of 14 amino acids. Germline CDR1 and CDR2: KGHSH and LQKENI. Trimming took 1 base from V and 4 from J, leaving 8 bases between them. TCRdb's table, derived via immunoSEQ multiplex PCR, lists solely in-frame clones and lacks some. The data hold about 770,000 clones, with 72% observed a single time. In regard to this clone: The antigen remains undetermined. The identical CDR3 is also encoded by other nucleotide sequences in the sample.

This clonotype was obtained from a woman in her twenties or thirties in good health. Sequencing was performed on memory CD4+ T cells sorted from blood. Documented subset: CD45RA-negative fraction. This rearrangement joins TRBV18 to TRBJ1-5; D unresolved. CDR3 coding DNA: TGTGCCAGCTCACCACAGGGAAATAATCAGCCCCAGCATTTT. This encodes CASSPQGNNQPQHF.